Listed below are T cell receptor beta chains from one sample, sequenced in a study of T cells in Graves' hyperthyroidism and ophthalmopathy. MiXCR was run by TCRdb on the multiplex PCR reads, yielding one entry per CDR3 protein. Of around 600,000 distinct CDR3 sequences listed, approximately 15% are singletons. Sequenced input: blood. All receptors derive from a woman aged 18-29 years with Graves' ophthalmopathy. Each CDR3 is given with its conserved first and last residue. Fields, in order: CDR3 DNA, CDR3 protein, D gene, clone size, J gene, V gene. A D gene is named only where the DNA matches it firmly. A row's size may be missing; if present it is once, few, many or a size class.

DNA: TGTGCCAGCAGCCTGACAGGGGGACCACACAATGAGCAGTTCTTC; CDR3: CASSLTGGPHNEQFF; D: TRBD1; size: many; J: TRBJ2-1; V: TRBV2
DNA: TGTGCCAGCAATCTAGTAAGGGGGCACACCGGGGAGCTGTTTTTT; CDR3: CASNLVRGHTGELFF; D: TRBD1; size: many; J: TRBJ2-2; V: TRBV11-2
DNA: TGCGCCAGCAGCCCGGACTTGTCAGGTACCAATGAGCAGTTCTTC; CDR3: CASSPDLSGTNEQFF; D: .; size: .; J: TRBJ2-1; V: TRBV5-1
DNA: TGCGCCAGCAGCTTGGTGCGGACTAGTAACCACAATGAGCAGTTCTTC; CDR3: CASSLVRTSNHNEQFF; D: TRBD2; size: many; J: TRBJ2-1; V: TRBV5-1
DNA: TGTGCCAGCAGCTTAGTCGGGACCGACCCCGAGCAGCCCCAGCATTTT; CDR3: CASSLVGTDPEQPQHF; D: .; size: .; J: TRBJ1-5; V: TRBV7-9
DNA: TGCAGCGCCGCTGGCGGAGACATTGTCTCCTACGAGCAGTACTTC; CDR3: CSAAGGDIVSYEQYF; D: .; size: many; J: TRBJ2-7; V: TRBV29-1
DNA: TGTGCCAGCAGTTTTCGGGGAAGTCCTGAAGCTTTCTTT; CDR3: CASSFRGSPEAFF; D: .; size: .; J: TRBJ1-1; V: TRBV12-3/TRBV12-4
DNA: TGCGCCAGCAGCCTGACTAGCGGGAGCGGGGATGAGCAGTTCTTC; CDR3: CASSLTSGSGDEQFF; D: TRBD2; size: .; J: TRBJ2-1; V: TRBV4-1
DNA: TGTGCCAGCTCAGACTCCCGGGAGCCCGGCTACACCTTC; CDR3: CASSDSREPGYTF; D: .; size: many; J: TRBJ1-2; V: TRBV18
DNA: TGTGCCAGCAGTGACTGGACCCCCTGGGGGACAGATACGCAGTATTTT; CDR3: CASSDWTPWGTDTQYF; D: .; size: .; J: TRBJ2-3; V: TRBV25-1
DNA: TGCAGTGCTAGAACTTCCGAGGTAACAGATACGCAGTATTTT; CDR3: CSARTSEVTDTQYF; D: .; size: .; J: TRBJ2-3; V: TRBV20-1
DNA: TGTGCCACCAGCAGGGCCTCTGGGGCCAACGTCCTGACTTTC; CDR3: CATSRASGANVLTF; D: .; size: .; J: TRBJ2-6; V: TRBV15
DNA: TGTGCCAGCAGCCGGAGGGGGGGTTATACGCAGTATTTT; CDR3: CASSRRGGYTQYF; D: .; size: few; J: TRBJ2-3; V: TRBV14
DNA: TGTGCCACCAGTGACCCGACAGGGGAGGGCGGGAGGGCCTTTAATGAGCAGTTCTTC; CDR3: CATSDPTGEGGRAFNEQFF; D: .; size: .; J: TRBJ2-1; V: TRBV24-1
DNA: TGCGCCAGCAGCCAAGAGACCTCGTCTAACTATGGCTACACCTTC; CDR3: CASSQETSSNYGYTF; D: .; size: .; J: TRBJ1-2; V: TRBV4-1
DNA: TGTGCCAGTAGTATCAAGGGGGGACGGTACTTCACTGAAGCTTTCTTT; CDR3: CASSIKGGRYFTEAFF; D: .; size: .; J: TRBJ1-1; V: TRBV19
DNA: TGTGCCAGCAGCGTTCGGACAGGGAGTGGAAACACCATATATTTT; CDR3: CASSVRTGSGNTIYF; D: TRBD1; size: .; J: TRBJ1-3; V: TRBV7-9
DNA: TGTGCCAGCAGTGGACTTAATGAAAAACTGTTTTTT; CDR3: CASSGLNEKLFF; D: .; size: many; J: TRBJ1-4; V: TRBV2